This note documents a single TCR beta chain sequence. The antigen is undetermined. The data derive from a study of T cells after yellow fever vaccination. The study's findings and limits: From the bulk population, abundant clonotypes could contaminate and appear within FACS-sorted repertoires.

TCRdb reprocessed the 5' RACE reads with MiXCR, giving one entry per CDR3 protein. This table holds 250,000 to 400,000 distinct CDR3 sequences, roughly 3.9% found once. This specimen consisted of PBMCs, obtained 5 days after the yellow fever booster vaccination. The sequence was collected from a man aged 18 to 35 who received the YFV17D yellow fever vaccine.

CDR3 amino acids: CASSLSVPSGTGGSYEQYF. CDR3 bases: TGTGCCAGCAGCTTGTCGGTCCCCTCCGGGACAGGTGGTTCCTACGAGCAGTACTTC. The V and J genes are TRBV7-6 and TRBJ2-7; TRBD1 aligns across 8 bases. J lost 1 base, V lost 3 bases, and 17 bases had no gene match. From germline, CDR1 is SGHVS and CDR2 FNYEAQ. This CDR3 comprises 19 residues.